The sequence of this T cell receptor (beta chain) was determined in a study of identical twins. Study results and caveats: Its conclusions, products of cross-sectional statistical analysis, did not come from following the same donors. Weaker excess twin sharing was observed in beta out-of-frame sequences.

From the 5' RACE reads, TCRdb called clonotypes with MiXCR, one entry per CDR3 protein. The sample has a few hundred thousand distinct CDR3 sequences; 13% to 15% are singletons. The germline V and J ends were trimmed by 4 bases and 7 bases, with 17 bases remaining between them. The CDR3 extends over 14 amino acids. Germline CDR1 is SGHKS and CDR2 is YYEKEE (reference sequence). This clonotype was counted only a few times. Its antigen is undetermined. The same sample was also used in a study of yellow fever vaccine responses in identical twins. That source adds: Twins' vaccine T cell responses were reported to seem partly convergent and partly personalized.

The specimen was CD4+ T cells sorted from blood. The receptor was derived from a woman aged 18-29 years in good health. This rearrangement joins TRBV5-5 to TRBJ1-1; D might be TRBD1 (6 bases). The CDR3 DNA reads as TGTGCCAGCAGCGGGGGCGGGCCAGGGCGTGAAGCTTTCTTT. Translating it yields CASSGGGPGREAFF. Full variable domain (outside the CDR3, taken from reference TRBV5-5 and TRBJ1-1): DAGVTQSPTHLIKTRGQQVTLRCSPISGHKSVSWYQQVLGQGPQFIFQYYEKEERGRGNFPDRFSARQFPNYSSELNVNALLLGDSALYLCASSGGGPGREAFFGQGTRLTVV.